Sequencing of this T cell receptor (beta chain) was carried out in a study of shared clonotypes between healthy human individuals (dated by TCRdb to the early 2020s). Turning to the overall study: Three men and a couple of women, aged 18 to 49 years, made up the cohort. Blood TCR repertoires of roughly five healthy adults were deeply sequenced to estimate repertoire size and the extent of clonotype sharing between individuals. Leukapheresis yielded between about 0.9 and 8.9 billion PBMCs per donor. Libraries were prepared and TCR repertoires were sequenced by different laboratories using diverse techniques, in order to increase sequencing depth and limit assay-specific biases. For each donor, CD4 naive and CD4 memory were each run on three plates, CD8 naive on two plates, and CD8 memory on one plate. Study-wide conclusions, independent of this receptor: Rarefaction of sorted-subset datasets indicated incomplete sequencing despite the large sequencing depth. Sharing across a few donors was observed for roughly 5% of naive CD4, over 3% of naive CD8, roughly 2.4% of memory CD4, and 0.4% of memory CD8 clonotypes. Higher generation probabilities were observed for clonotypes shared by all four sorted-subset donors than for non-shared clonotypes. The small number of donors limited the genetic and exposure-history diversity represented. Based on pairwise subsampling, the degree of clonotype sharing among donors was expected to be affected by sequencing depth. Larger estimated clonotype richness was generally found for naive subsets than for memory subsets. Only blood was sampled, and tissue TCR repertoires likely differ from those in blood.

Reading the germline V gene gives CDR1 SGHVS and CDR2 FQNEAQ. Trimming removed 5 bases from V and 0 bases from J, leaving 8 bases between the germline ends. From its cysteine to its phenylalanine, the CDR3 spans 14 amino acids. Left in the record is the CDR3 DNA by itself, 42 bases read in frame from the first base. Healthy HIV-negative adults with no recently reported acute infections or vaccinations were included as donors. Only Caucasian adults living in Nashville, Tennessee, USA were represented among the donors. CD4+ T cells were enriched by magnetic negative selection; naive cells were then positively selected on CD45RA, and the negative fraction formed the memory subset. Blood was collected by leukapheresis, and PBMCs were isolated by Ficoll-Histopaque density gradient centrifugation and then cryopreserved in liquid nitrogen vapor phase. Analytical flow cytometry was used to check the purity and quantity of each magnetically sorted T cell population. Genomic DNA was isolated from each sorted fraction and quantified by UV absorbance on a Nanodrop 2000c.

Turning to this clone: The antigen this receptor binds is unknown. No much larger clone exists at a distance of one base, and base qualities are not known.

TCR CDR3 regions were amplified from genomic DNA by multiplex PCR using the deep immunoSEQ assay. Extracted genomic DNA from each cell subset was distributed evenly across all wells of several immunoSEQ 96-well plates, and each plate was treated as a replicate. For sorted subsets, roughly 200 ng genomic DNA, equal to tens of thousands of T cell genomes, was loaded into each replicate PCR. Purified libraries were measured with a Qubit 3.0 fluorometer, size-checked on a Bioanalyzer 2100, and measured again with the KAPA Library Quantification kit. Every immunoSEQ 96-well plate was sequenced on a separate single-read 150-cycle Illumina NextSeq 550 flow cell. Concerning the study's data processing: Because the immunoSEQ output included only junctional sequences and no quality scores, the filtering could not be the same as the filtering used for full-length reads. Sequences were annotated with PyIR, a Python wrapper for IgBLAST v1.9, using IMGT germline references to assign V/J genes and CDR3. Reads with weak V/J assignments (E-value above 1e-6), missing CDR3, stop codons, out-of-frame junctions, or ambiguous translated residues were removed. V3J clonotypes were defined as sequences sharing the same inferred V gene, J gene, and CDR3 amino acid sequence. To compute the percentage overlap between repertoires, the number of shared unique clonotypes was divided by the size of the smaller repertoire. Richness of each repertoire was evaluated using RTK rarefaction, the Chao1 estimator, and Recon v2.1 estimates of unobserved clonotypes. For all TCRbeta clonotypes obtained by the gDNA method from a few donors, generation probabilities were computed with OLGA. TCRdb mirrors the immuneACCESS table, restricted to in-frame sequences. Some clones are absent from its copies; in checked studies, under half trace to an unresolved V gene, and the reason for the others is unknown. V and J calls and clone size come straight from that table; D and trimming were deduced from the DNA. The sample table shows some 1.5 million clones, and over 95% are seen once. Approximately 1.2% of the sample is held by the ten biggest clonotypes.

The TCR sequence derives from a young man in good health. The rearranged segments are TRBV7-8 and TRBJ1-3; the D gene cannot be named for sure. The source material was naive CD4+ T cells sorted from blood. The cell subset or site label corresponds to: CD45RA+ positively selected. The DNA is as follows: TGTGCCAGCAGCCCCCCAAACTCTGGAAACACCATATATTTT. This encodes CASSPPNSGNTIYF.